A single T cell receptor beta chain is shown here with its context. This sample is drawn from a study of blood T cell repertoires in COVID-19. Study-wide context: COVID-19 samples, acute and convalescent, were from the United States, Italy and Spain. PBMCs, B-cell-depleted T cells, or T cells provided the cDNA or gDNA that made up the material.

In the original processing: Amplification with reference gene primers provided the estimates of nucleated cell counts. Only in-frame clones appear in the TCRdb table, and some are missing; sequencing was by immunoSEQ multiplex PCR. The DNA was the basis for D and trimming; V, J and clone size are from that table. Among some 160,000 clones listed, about four fifths were seen once. Trimming removed 2 bases at V and 5 bases at J, with 17 bases between. This CDR3 has 16 amino acids. Germline CDR1 reads SEHNR; CDR2 reads FQNEAQ (reference sequence). This TCR derives from a woman of 80 years or more with acute or convalescent COVID-19. J is TRBJ2-3 and V is TRBV7-9; possibly TRBD2 for D (6 bases). The sample comprised peripheral blood. In nucleotides, the CDR3 is TGTGCCAGCAGCTTACCGCGGGGAGCAAAAAGAGATACGCAGTATTTT. It encodes CASSLPRGAKRDTQYF.